This TCR beta chain is drawn from a study of Graves' ophthalmopathy and Graves' hyperthyroidism. RNA transcripts yielded amplified TCR beta CDR3 regions. The authors performed first-round RT-PCR with HTBI primers and then a second-round multiplex PCR. TCRdb processed the multiplex PCR reads anew with MiXCR; each CDR3 protein has one entry. The sample records over a million distinct CDR3 sequences, about 40% being singletons. Many counts were recorded for this clonotype. This CDR3 is 15 amino acids long. Per the germline V gene, CDR1 is MNHNS and CDR2 is SASEGT. Trimming cost V 4 bases and J 4 bases; bases outside gene matches: 7.

What was sequenced was peripheral blood or thyroid tissue (not recorded which). The V call is TRBV6-1, the J call TRBJ1-3; 7 bases agree with TRBD1. This receptor was obtained from an adult man with Graves' hyperthyroidism. The CDR3 sequence: CASSATGTSGNTIYF. CDR3 nucleotides: TGTGCCAGCAGTGCGACAGGGACTAGCGGAAACACCATATATTTT.